The T cell receptor (beta chain) under discussion was sequenced for a study of vaccination and CD4 T cells after COVID-19. Described treatment: roughly 11-day PBMC culture with coronavirus spike peptide pools or control peptides (ViraFEST assay). Around 2.1 million PBMCs went into each well for culture with about 9.5 IU/ml IL-2 and 7.5 to 10 ug/ml peptide pools. Germline assignment: CDR1 MNHEY and CDR2 SVGAGI. V shed 0 bases and J shed 4 bases, with 12 bases lying between them. The CDR3 totals 15 residues. Worth noting for this clonotype: Antigen specificity is unknown.

Sequencing of the DNA from cultured CD4+ T cells was carried out with the Oncomine TCR Beta short-read assay. Each CDR3 protein gets one entry after TCRdb re-called the PCR reads with MiXCR. The sample lists about 21,000 distinct CDR3 sequences, roughly 40% seen once, with less than 20% in the top ten. Specimen: CD4+ T cells from blood, cultured in vitro, collected before SARS-CoV-2 vaccination. This clonotype originated in a human donor who received a COVID-19 vaccine. The chain links TRBV6-5 to TRBJ1-1; tentative D call: TRBD1 (6 bases). CDR3 residues: CASSYSGGGPTEAFF. In DNA, the CDR3 is TGTGCCAGCAGTTACTCAGGGGGGGGGCCCACTGAAGCTTTCTTT.